What follows describes a single T cell receptor (beta chain). Antigen unknown. The entry originates in a study of T cell responses to AZD1222 COVID-19 vaccine. TCRdb's copy holds only in-frame clones and misses some; the assay was immunoSEQ multiplex PCR. The data contain approximately 140,000 clones, more than 85% of them singletons. Trimming stripped 1 base from V and 11 bases from J, with 9 bases between. The V gene's germline CDR1 is DFQATT and CDR2 SNEGSKA (reference sequence). The CDR3 has 11 residues. Whole-study findings and limits: Vaccine-associated CD4 TCRs ranged over spike, dominating at 160-218 and 743-854. Spike-specific TCR breadth and depth went up after people got two AZD1222 doses. Repertoire sampling happened only post peak T cell response.

The sequencing used peripheral blood, collected 28 days after the second AZD1222 dose. This receptor was identified in an adult who received the AZD1222 COVID-19 vaccine. The chain uses TRBV20-1 and TRBJ1-5; D is possibly TRBD1 (5 bases). Here the CDR3 reads CSARVGGAQHF. CDR3 in DNA: TGCAGTGCTAGAGTTGGGGGGGCCCAGCATTTT.